These 15 T cell receptor beta chains were sequenced from one sample in a study of chemoradiotherapy in HPV16-positive cancers. Some clones are missing from TCRdb's copy, which holds only in-frame ones; the method was immunoSEQ multiplex PCR. The repertoire has under 3,500 clones, about 83% of them found once; the top ten carry more than 15%. Sequencing was performed on tumor tissue, taken from a patient who underwent chemoradiotherapy. The receptors shown here come from a human donor with HPV-associated anogenital cancer.

In its sample, this clone ranks as large. CDR3 sequence reads: CASSLGQGARIYEQYF. CDR3 sequence (DNA): TGTGCCAGCAGCTTAGGGCAGGGGGCGAGAATCTACGAGCAGTACTTC. The chain recombines TRBV7-9 with TRBJ2-7, with 8 bases lining up with TRBD1. The germline CDR1 and CDR2 sequences are SEHNR and FQNEAQ (reference sequence). This CDR3 region has 16 residues. V shed 1 base and J 3 bases; nucleotides not matched to a gene: 8.

J is TRBJ2-7 and V is TRBV6-1; D possibly corresponds to TRBD2 (7 bases). The CDR3 is 15 residues long. Trimming shortened V by 2 bases and J by 5 bases, and 16 bases separated the two germline ends. Germline assignment: CDR1 MNHNS and CDR2 SASEGT. The CDR3 bases are TGTGCCAGCAGTGAACGTTGGGGGGGGGCCGACGAGCAGTACTTC. Its translation is CASSERWGGADEQYF.

This chain joins TRBV19 and TRBJ1-5, with D possibly matching TRBD1 (6 bases). In germline, CDR1 is LNHDA, CDR2 SQIVND (reference sequence). The ends were cut back, 5 bases at V and 3 bases at J, with 23 bases in the middle. The CDR3 is 18 residues long. The CDR3 coding sequence is TGTGCCAGTAGTTCTCCCCGCATGACAGGCCGGTACAATCAGCCCCAGCATTTT. Amino acid sequence: CASSSPRMTGRYNQPQHF.

The chain carries TRBV5-6 and TRBJ1-5, with TRBD1 matching 9 bases. J was trimmed by 7 bases and V by 4 bases; bases with no gene match: 9. CDR3 length: 15 residues. CDR1 SGHDT and CDR2 YYEEEE come from the germline V gene. CDR3 amino acids: CASSLGQGNGQPQHF. The CDR3 DNA reads TGTGCCAGCAGCCTGGGACAGGGCAATGGGCAGCCCCAGCATTTT. The entire variable domain, with the rest obtained from reference TRBV5-6 and TRBJ1-5, is as follows: DAGVTQSPTHLIKTRGQQVTLRCSPKSGHDTVSWYQQALGQGPQFIFQYYEEEERQRGNFPDRFSGHQFPNYSSELNVNALLLGDSALYLCASSLGQGNGQPQHFGDGTRLSIL.

This clone was found a few times. The genes are TRBV7-3 and TRBJ2-2; D is ambiguous. Germline V gene data show CDR1 as SGHTA and CDR2 as FQGTGA. Deletions cut 2 bases from V and 0 bases from J, with 7 bases between. The CDR3 is made up of 15 amino acids. CDR3 loop: CASSLLATNTGELFF. For the CDR3, the DNA is TGTGCCAGCAGCTTACTGGCCACGAACACCGGGGAGCTGTTTTTT.

Judged by abundance, this clone is large. V is TRBV9 and J is TRBJ2-1; 7 bases line up with TRBD1. Germline lookup yields CDR1 SGDLS and CDR2 YYNGEE. CDR3 size: 14 residues. Trimming at V came to 3 bases and at J to 3 bases, leaving 3 bases not matched to a gene. The CDR3 DNA follows: TGTGCCAGCAGCGGGGACAGCAACTACAATGAGCAGTTCTTC. Amino acid sequence: CASSGDSNYNEQFF.

V gene TRBV28 combines with J gene TRBJ1-3, with 7 bases aligning to TRBD1. The CDR3 contains 15 residues. The ends lost 2 bases at V and 8 bases at J; junction bases unmatched: 9. CDR1 MDHEN and CDR2 SYDVKM come from the germline V gene. The CDR3 region is CASSLAQGVADTIYF. DNA of the CDR3: TGTGCCAGCAGTTTAGCGCAGGGGGTAGCGGACACCATATATTTT. Combining the CDR3 with reference TRBV28 and TRBJ1-3 gives the whole variable domain DVKVTQSSRYLVKRTGEKVFLECVQDMDHENMFWYRQDPGLGLRLIYFSYDVKMKEKGDIPEGYSVSREKKERFSLILESASTNQTSMYLCASSLAQGVADTIYFGEGSWLTVV.

The V and J genes are TRBV15 and TRBJ1-2; D unresolved. This CDR3 has 13 residues. CDR1 and CDR2 from the germline V gene are LNHNV and YYDKDF (reference sequence). Trimming shortened V by 5 bases and J by 8 bases, and 15 bases separated the two germline ends. The CDR3 DNA is TGTGCCACCAGCCCGAACGCCTTTGAAGGCTACACCTTC. This encodes CATSPNAFEGYTF.

This chain joins TRBV30 and TRBJ2-3; possible D gene TRBD1, 6 bases. In germline, CDR1 is GTSNPN, CDR2 SVGIG (reference sequence). The CDR3 extends over 14 amino acids. Trimming removed 1 base at V and 4 bases at J, with 12 bases between. The CDR3 nucleotides read TGTGCCTGGAGTGGCAGGGGAGAGGCAGATACGCAGTATTTT. As protein: CAWSGRGEADTQYF.

This clone was counted once. The chain recombines TRBV11-2 with TRBJ1-1; no firm D call. Trimming stripped 1 base from V and 2 bases from J, with 8 bases between. The CDR3 spans 14 residues. CDR1 and CDR2 from the germline V gene are SGHAT and FQNNGV. The CDR3: CASSLGARNTEAFF. CDR3 sequence (DNA): TGTGCCAGCAGCTTAGGGGCCAGAAACACTGAAGCTTTCTTT.

This clone showed up just a few times. The V call is TRBV7-9, the J call TRBJ2-7, with D perhaps TRBD1 or TRBD2 (6 bases each). The CDR3 has 16 residues. Trimming cost V 1 base and J 4 bases, with 17 bases left between them. Germline V gene data show CDR1 as SEHNR and CDR2 as FQNEAQ (reference sequence). The CDR3 reads CASSLGRGVHIYEQYF. CDR3 nucleotide sequence: TGTGCCAGCAGCTTAGGAAGGGGGGTACACATTTACGAGCAGTACTTC.

This chain joins TRBV6-1 and TRBJ2-5; 7 positions match TRBD2. The germline CDR1 and CDR2 sequences are MNHNS and SASEGT. This CDR3 is 15 amino acids long. V shed 0 bases, J shed 2 bases, and the junction held 3 bases outside the gene matches. CDR3 DNA: TGTGCCAGCAGTGAAGCACTAGCGTATCAAGAGACCCAGTACTTC. Translation gives CASSEALAYQETQYF.

The chain recombines TRBV6-1 with TRBJ2-3, with D possibly TRBD2 on 5 matching bases. CDR1 and CDR2 from the germline V gene are MNHNS and SASEGT. V shed 7 bases and J shed 6 bases, with 8 bases lying between them. The CDR3 length is 11 residues. DNA of the CDR3: TGTGCCAGCATTAAGCGGGATACGCAGTATTTT. Protein sequence: CASIKRDTQYF.

The chain has TRBV5-4 and TRBJ1-2; TRBD1 matches at 12 bases. Germline assignment: CDR1 SGHNT and CDR2 YYREEE (reference sequence). The CDR3 contains 15 residues. The V and J ends lost 3 bases and 8 bases, in that order; junction bases with no gene match: 8. The CDR3 DNA sequence: TGTGCCAGCAGCTCACCGGGACAGGGGGCTTTCGGCTACACCTTC. As protein: CASSSPGQGAFGYTF.

In its sample, this clone was seen a few times. The chain joins TRBV28 to TRBJ1-2; TRBD1 is a possible D gene (5 bases). Trimming stripped 0 bases from V and 8 bases from J, with 13 bases between. Germline CDR1 MDHEN, CDR2 SYDVKM. The CDR3 consists of 14 residues. The CDR3 here is CASSLWGRGEGYTF. The DNA for the CDR3 is TGTGCCAGCAGTTTATGGGGGCGGGGAGAAGGCTACACCTTC.